This TCR beta chain originates from a study of cytomegalovirus exposure and HLA in healthy donors. Comments on this clone: The DNA is left out, because the CDR3 cannot be placed on it with certainty; the CDR3 is given as TCRdb lists it.

Produced via immunoSEQ multiplex PCR; TCRdb's table is partial and in-frame only. The repertoire has roughly 240,000 clones, just under 90% of them found once; the top ten carry around 2.6%. The CDR3 has 15 residues if both end residues are counted. Germline V gene lookup returns CDR1 MNHNS and CDR2 SASEGT. The sequenced sample was PBMCs. The genes are TRBV6-1 and TRBJ1-2. This TCR came from a young man in good health and CMV-seronegative. This CDR3 reads CASSDLLEREGGYTF.